Following are 20 T cell receptor beta chains from one sample sequenced in a study of T-cell memory formation after mild COVID-19. In TCRdb, the 5' RACE reads were re-called with MiXCR into one record per CDR3 protein. Of 90,000 to 120,000 distinct CDR3 sequences in the sample, approximately 14% were seen once. The sequencing sample was made of PBMCs or a T cell subset sorted from them (not recorded which). The receptors stem from a man between 18 and 29 years old who had mild COVID-19 (a few samples of this study predate the infection). Cell type and time point are not known.

This clonotype was observed once. J is TRBJ1-1 and V is TRBV9; 9 nucleotides agree with TRBD1. The germline V gene has CDR1 SGDLS and CDR2 YYNGEE. The CDR3 is 12 residues long. The J segment lost 11 bases and the V segment lost 3 bases, leaving 5 bases of the junction unmatched. CDR3 in amino acids: CASSGDRGNAFF. In DNA, the CDR3 is TGTGCCAGCAGCGGCGACAGGGGGAATGCTTTCTTT.

The DNA for the CDR3 is TGTGCCAGCAGCTCCCAGGGGGTCGAGCAGTTCTTC. Protein: CASSSQGVEQFF. The genes are TRBV7-9 and TRBJ2-1; the match to TRBD1 covers 7 bases. The CDR3 consists of 12 residues. Looked up from germline, CDR1 is SEHNR and CDR2 is FQNEAQ (reference sequence). V was pared by 4 bases and J by 10 bases, with 4 bases of the junction left unmatched.

Concerning this clonotype: Mismatch with germline at one junction end may stem from a read error. This chain joins TRBV4-3 and TRBJ1-1; TRBD1 might be the D (5 bases). CDR1 is LGHNA, CDR2 YSLEER, per germline. The CDR3 sequence is 15 residues long. CDR3 DNA sequence: TGCGCCAGAAGCCAAGAGGCAGGGCAGAACACTGAAGCTTTCTTT. It codes for CARSQEAGQNTEAFF.

In this sample, this clonotype turned up many times. The V call is TRBV10-3, the J call TRBJ2-3; perhaps TRBD1 as D (5 bases). The CDR3 loop spans 16 amino acids. Germline lookup yields CDR1 ENHRY and CDR2 SYGVKD. Deletions cut 6 bases from V and 3 bases from J, with 19 bases between. This CDR3 reads CAIRKGSISGTDTQYF. In DNA, the CDR3 is TGTGCCATCAGGAAGGGGTCAATAAGTGGGACAGATACGCAGTATTTT.

The CDR3 DNA follows: TGCAGCGTCAGAATTGATCTTAACACTGAAGCTTTCTTT. Its protein product is CSVRIDLNTEAFF. The V gene is TRBV29-1, the J gene TRBJ1-1; D is undetermined. This CDR3 has 13 amino acids. In germline, CDR1 is SQVTM, CDR2 ANQGSEA. The germline V and J ends were trimmed by 6 bases and 2 bases, with 13 bases remaining between them.

V and J are TRBV11-2 and TRBJ2-7, with 7 bases fitting TRBD2. Germline CDR1 SGHAT, CDR2 FQNNGV. The trim removed 8 bases at V and 5 bases at J, leaving 6 bases unmatched. The CDR3 sequence is 12 residues long. In DNA form, the CDR3 reads TGTGCCAGCTCCAGGGACTACAACGAGCAGTACTTC. This sequence encodes CASSRDYNEQYF.

The rearrangement joins TRBV27 to TRBJ2-5; TRBD1 matches at 11 bases. The germline V gene encodes CDR1 MNHEY and CDR2 SMNVEV (reference sequence). Trimming took 6 bases from V and 2 from J; bases not matched to a gene: 5. The CDR3 runs to 15 residues. The CDR3 DNA reads TGTGCCAGCAGCAGATGGGACAGGGGGCAAGAGACCCAGTACTTC. Residues: CASSRWDRGQETQYF.

The V call is TRBV6-6, the J call TRBJ1-6, with a weak D call TRBD1 (6 bases). This CDR3 region has 15 residues. V lost 8 bases and J lost 5, with 16 bases in between. Looked up from germline, CDR1 is MNHNY and CDR2 is SVGAGI (reference sequence). The CDR3 region is CASGRRRGNNSPLHF. In nucleotides, the CDR3 is TGTGCCAGCGGCCGGAGGAGGGGGAATAATTCACCCCTCCACTTT.

The rearrangement links TRBV29-1 to TRBJ1-2; 10 bases are shared with TRBD1. With 0 bases clipped from V and 2 bases from J, the junction kept 3 bases outside the gene matches. The CDR3 spans 15 residues. Germline loops: CDR1 SQVTM, CDR2 ANQGSEA. CDR3 loop: CSVEDRDRGNYGYTF. The DNA of the CDR3 is TGCAGCGTTGAAGATCGGGACAGGGGAAACTATGGCTACACCTTC.

With respect to this clonotype: The junction departs from germline at one end; a sequencing error may be responsible. In DNA form, the CDR3 reads TGTGCCAGCAGCTTAGCGACGTCGGGGGACGAGATTTTT. Translation gives CASSLATSGDEIF. The chain is built from TRBV7-8 and TRBJ1-4; D is possibly TRBD1 (5 bases). The CDR3 consists of 13 residues. Germline V gives CDR1 SGHVS, CDR2 FQNEAQ.

This chain joins TRBV28 and TRBJ2-5; TRBD1 agrees at 9 bases. The germline gives CDR1 MDHEN, CDR2 SYDVKM. The CDR3 is made up of 18 amino acids. With 5 bases clipped from V and 0 bases from J, the junction kept 13 bases outside the gene matches. As DNA, the CDR3 is TGTGCCAGCAGTGGGGGACAGGGAATTCCTTTTGACCAAGAGACCCAGTACTTC. Amino acid sequence: CASSGGQGIPFDQETQYF.

The rearrangement links TRBV12-3 or TRBV12-4 to TRBJ1-2, with D hard to call. The CDR3 extends over 12 amino acids. V shed 3 bases and J shed 6 bases, with 8 bases lying between them. CDR3 DNA sequence: TGTGCCAGCAGTTTCGCATGGGATGGCTACACCTTC. This sequence encodes CASSFAWDGYTF.

The chain joins TRBV28 to TRBJ2-3; 13 nucleotides align to TRBD2. The CDR3 runs to 15 residues. V lost 6 bases to trimming and J lost 4 bases; unmatched junction nucleotides: 4. The germline V gene encodes CDR1 MDHEN and CDR2 SYDVKM. For the CDR3, the DNA is TGTGCCAGCAGAACACTAGCGGGGGGGCCAGATACGCAGTATTTT. The encoded protein is CASRTLAGGPDTQYF.

This rearrangement joins TRBV4-3 to TRBJ2-1, with a possible D match to TRBD2 (5 bases). V was trimmed by 5 bases and J by 6 bases, leaving 20 bases between them. CDR3 length equals 16 residues. Germline V gives CDR1 LGHNA, CDR2 YSLEER. In nucleotides, the CDR3 is TGCGCCAGCAGCAAAACCTTTAGAGGGTTTCGCAATGAGCAGTTCTTC. Translating gives CASSKTFRGFRNEQFF.

V is TRBV10-3 and J is TRBJ2-3; 7 bases fit TRBD2. Per germline, CDR1 ENHRY and CDR2 SYGVKD. V lost 5 bases to trimming and J lost 3 bases; unmatched junction nucleotides: 5. The CDR3 is 14 residues long. The CDR3 DNA reads TGTGCCATCAGTTTGGGGGGGGAAACAGATACGCAGTATTTT. The encoded protein is CAISLGGETDTQYF.

The genes are TRBV19 and TRBJ1-1, with 7 bases fitting TRBD1. V trimming: 6 bases; J trimming: 8 bases; junction bases outside the gene matches: 6. The CDR3 loop spans 12 amino acids. Germline CDR1 and CDR2: LNHDA and SQIVND (reference sequence). The CDR3 spells CASRTGQIEAFF. CDR3 bases: TGTGCCAGTAGGACGGGACAGATCGAAGCTTTCTTT.

The chain is built from TRBV4-3 and TRBJ2-3, with 8 bases fitting TRBD2. There are 15 residues in the CDR3. Germline CDR1 LGHNA, CDR2 YSLEER. Losses at the gene ends were 3 bases for V and 4 bases for J; bases not matched to a gene: 6. This CDR3 is CASSQAGGSSDTQYF. CDR3 bases: TGCGCCAGCAGCCAGGCGGGGGGTTCCTCAGATACGCAGTATTTT.

This rearrangement joins TRBV7-9 to TRBJ1-6, with a tentative D call TRBD1 (5 bases). Per germline, CDR1 SEHNR and CDR2 FQNEAQ (reference sequence). V lost 5 bases and J 9 bases, leaving 20 bases between the germline ends. The CDR3 extends over 16 amino acids. This CDR3 reads CASSLTGGGRSSPLHF. CDR3 sequence (DNA): TGTGCCAGCAGCCTCACCGGGGGAGGGAGGTCTTCACCCCTCCACTTT.

The chain joins TRBV4-1 to TRBJ1-3, with TRBD1 as a possible D gene (5 bases). This CDR3 contains 15 residues. Germline values: CDR1 MGHRA, CDR2 YSYEKL. V lost 1 base, J lost 5 bases, and 12 bases lay in between. The CDR3 loop reads CASSQVGEIRNTIYF. Here the CDR3 DNA reads TGCGCCAGCAGCCAAGTAGGGGAAATACGAAACACCATATATTTT.

This clonotype occurred many times. This CDR3 reads CASSRPPGGGADTQYF. The CDR3 nucleotides are TGTGCCAGCAGTCGACCCCCGGGCGGGGGGGCAGATACGCAGTATTTT. The chain links TRBV6-2 or TRBV6-3 to TRBJ2-3; 9 positions agree with TRBD2. Germline lookup yields CDR1 MNHEY and CDR2 SVGEGT. The CDR3 loop spans 16 amino acids. After removal of 5 bases from V and 4 bases from J, the junction contained 10 bases not matched to a gene.